Reported below is one TCR beta chain. Its target is not known. Clones were read by immunoSEQ multiplex PCR, and TCRdb kept only the in-frame ones, dropping some. There are about 73,000 clones in the sample; 84% occur only once, and less than 3% lies in the top ten. The entry originates in a study of OX40 agonist ivuxolimab in advanced cancers. Points from the study as a whole: Antigen specificity remained undetermined for the expanded peripheral T cells. CD4+ and CD8+ blood T cells expanded clonally by week 6 at 0.1 to 3.0 mg/kg.

This TCR was sampled from an adult with an advanced solid tumor such as melanoma, head and neck, liver or kidney cancer. The sample consisted of CD4+ or CD8+ T cells sorted from blood, taken in a trial of the OX40 agonist ivuxolimab.

CDR3 region: CASEAHGSGNTIYF. The CDR3 DNA sequence: TGTGCCAGCGAGGCCCATGGCTCTGGAAACACCATATATTTT. V gene TRBV9 combines with J gene TRBJ1-3; D call uncertain. The CDR3 has 14 residues. CDR1 SGDLS and CDR2 YYNGEE come from the germline V gene. The V end was cut by 7 bases, the J end by 0 bases, with 11 bases between.